Listed below are T cell receptor beta chains from one sample, sequenced in a study of T cells in Graves' hyperthyroidism and ophthalmopathy. TCRdb reprocessed the multiplex PCR reads with MiXCR, giving one entry per CDR3 protein. In the table there are fewer than 900,000 distinct CDR3 sequences, 16% of which are singletons. Material for sequencing was blood. These receptors all come from a man between 18 and 35 years old with Graves' hyperthyroidism. Both conserved end residues are part of each CDR3. The order of the fields is J gene, clone size, D gene, V gene, CDR3 DNA, CDR3 protein. A D gene is named only where the DNA matches it firmly. Only part of the rows carry a size: once, few, many, or a class if the clone is expanded.

j_call: TRBJ2-1; clone_size: -; d_call: TRBD2; v_call: TRBV19; cdr3_nt: TGTGCCAGTAAGGACGCTAGCGGGAGCGAAGAGCAGTTCTTC; cdr3_aa: CASKDASGSEEQFF
j_call: TRBJ2-4; clone_size: many; d_call: -; v_call: TRBV2; cdr3_nt: TGTGCCAGCACCGAGGGGGACACCCCATTCTTTGACATTCAGTACTTC; cdr3_aa: CASTEGDTPFFDIQYF
j_call: TRBJ2-3; clone_size: many; d_call: TRBD2; v_call: TRBV15; cdr3_nt: TGTGCCACCAGCCCTACTAGCGGGAGTTTCTCAGATACGCAGTATTTT; cdr3_aa: CATSPTSGSFSDTQYF
j_call: TRBJ2-3; clone_size: -; d_call: -; v_call: TRBV9; cdr3_nt: TGTGCCAGCAGCGTGACTGGGCGAACTAGCACAGATACGCAGTATTTT; cdr3_aa: CASSVTGRTSTDTQYF
j_call: TRBJ2-3; clone_size: many; d_call: -; v_call: TRBV3-1; cdr3_nt: TGTGCCAGCAGCCACCGTGATACGCAGTATTTT; cdr3_aa: CASSHRDTQYF
j_call: TRBJ1-2; clone_size: many; d_call: -; v_call: TRBV6-2/TRBV6-3; cdr3_nt: TGTGCCAGCAGTCAAATCTTTCACTATGGCTACACCTTC; cdr3_aa: CASSQIFHYGYTF
j_call: TRBJ2-7; clone_size: few; d_call: -; v_call: TRBV11-3; cdr3_nt: TGTGCCAGCAGCTTACCGCCCCACTCCTACGAGCAGTACTTC; cdr3_aa: CASSLPPHSYEQYF
j_call: TRBJ2-1; clone_size: many; d_call: -; v_call: TRBV11-3; cdr3_nt: TGTGCCAGCAGCTTAGGGCGGGACTCCTACAATGAGCAGTTCTTC; cdr3_aa: CASSLGRDSYNEQFF
j_call: TRBJ2-2; clone_size: once; d_call: -; v_call: TRBV7-2; cdr3_nt: TGTGCCAGCAGCTTAGGGGGGTTTGGTGTGGCCGGGGAGCTGTTTTTT; cdr3_aa: CASSLGGFGVAGELFF
j_call: TRBJ2-7; clone_size: many; d_call: -; v_call: TRBV20-1; cdr3_nt: TGCAGTGCTAGAGATCCCGGGACCCGAGCCTACGAGCAGTACTTC; cdr3_aa: CSARDPGTRAYEQYF
j_call: TRBJ1-2; clone_size: many; d_call: -; v_call: TRBV5-1; cdr3_nt: TGCGCCAGCAGTTTCGACGGAAACTATGGCTACACCTTC; cdr3_aa: CASSFDGNYGYTF
j_call: TRBJ2-5; clone_size: many; d_call: -; v_call: TRBV2; cdr3_nt: TGTGCCAGCAGTGAACTGGACTTGACCCAAGAGACCCAGTACTTC; cdr3_aa: CASSELDLTQETQYF
j_call: TRBJ2-1; clone_size: few; d_call: TRBD2; v_call: TRBV7-9; cdr3_nt: TGTGCCAGCAGCCATAGCGTTACTAGCGGGGAATACAATGAGCAGTTCTTC; cdr3_aa: CASSHSVTSGEYNEQFF
j_call: TRBJ2-7; clone_size: -; d_call: -; v_call: TRBV28; cdr3_nt: TGTGCCAGCAGTTTACAGCAGCCTACCCACTACGAGCAGTACTTC; cdr3_aa: CASSLQQPTHYEQYF
j_call: TRBJ2-6; clone_size: -; d_call: -; v_call: TRBV6-1; cdr3_nt: TGTGCCAACGGACAGCTACGAAGCTCTGGGGCCAACGTCCTGACTTTC; cdr3_aa: CANGQLRSSGANVLTF
j_call: TRBJ2-5; clone_size: few; d_call: -; v_call: TRBV3-1; cdr3_nt: TGTGCCAGCAGCCAAGCCGCCCGGGAGACCCAGTACTTC; cdr3_aa: CASSQAARETQYF
j_call: TRBJ2-3; clone_size: many; d_call: -; v_call: TRBV28; cdr3_nt: TGTGCCAGCAGTTTTCTCAGGGGGGCCACAGATACGCAGTATTTT; cdr3_aa: CASSFLRGATDTQYF
j_call: TRBJ2-7; clone_size: many; d_call: -; v_call: TRBV2; cdr3_nt: TGTGCCAGCAGGATCTATTCTGGGGAGCAGTACTTC; cdr3_aa: CASRIYSGEQYF
j_call: TRBJ2-3; clone_size: many; d_call: TRBD2; v_call: TRBV28; cdr3_nt: TGTGCCAGCAGTCCCCCGGGACTAGCGGGAGTTCTTGATACGCAGTATTTT; cdr3_aa: CASSPPGLAGVLDTQYF
j_call: TRBJ2-7; clone_size: few; d_call: -; v_call: TRBV2; cdr3_nt: TGTGCCAGCAGAAAACTCCGGGACACCTCCTACGAGCAGTACTTC; cdr3_aa: CASRKLRDTSYEQYF
j_call: TRBJ1-1; clone_size: few; d_call: -; v_call: TRBV4-1; cdr3_nt: TGCGCCAGCAGCCACAGGCTTGGGCGGGCTCCGGGGGACACTGAAGCTTTCTTT; cdr3_aa: CASSHRLGRAPGDTEAFF
j_call: TRBJ1-5; clone_size: -; d_call: -; v_call: TRBV20-1; cdr3_nt: TGCAGTGCTAGAACCCCACGGGATCAGCCCCAGCATTTT; cdr3_aa: CSARTPRDQPQHF
j_call: TRBJ2-1; clone_size: few; d_call: -; v_call: TRBV6-1; cdr3_nt: TGTGCCAGCAGTGAATCACTTTTCTACAATGAGCAGTTCTTC; cdr3_aa: CASSESLFYNEQFF
j_call: TRBJ2-5; clone_size: -; d_call: TRBD2; v_call: TRBV5-1; cdr3_nt: TGCGCCAGCAGCTCTCGGGGACTACCTGAGGAGACCCAGTACTTC; cdr3_aa: CASSSRGLPEETQYF
j_call: TRBJ1-5; clone_size: many; d_call: -; v_call: TRBV12-3/TRBV12-4; cdr3_nt: TGTGCCAGCAGCCCCCATGGCGGCCTACATCAGCCCCAGCATTTT; cdr3_aa: CASSPHGGLHQPQHF